This T cell receptor beta chain is drawn from a study of Graves' ophthalmopathy and Graves' hyperthyroidism (dated by TCRdb to the late 2010s). Study-level background: Hyperthyroidism was considered stable if no progression to ophthalmopathy occurred within 18 months of follow-up. The study used TCR beta repertoire signatures to distinguish Graves' ophthalmopathy from Graves' hyperthyroidism and to predict progression to ophthalmopathy. In total, 135 blood samples were TCR-sequenced: some 40 ophthalmopathy, roughly 80 hyperthyroidism and approximately 17 hyperthyroidism-to-ophthalmopathy patients. A discovery set of about a hundred patients (roughly 43 ophthalmopathy, 55 to 65 stable hyperthyroidism) was enrolled to explore V-J signatures distinguishing ophthalmopathy from hyperthyroidism. The independent validation cohort included 18 to 20 hyperthyroidism patients plus 17 patients who later progressed from hyperthyroidism to ophthalmopathy. In several hyperthyroidism patients, the T-cell repertoires found in thyroid tissue were compared with those found in blood. Following sample collection, hyperthyroidism patients were given methimazole at a starting dose of 30 mg daily, and ophthalmopathy patients were given high-dose intravenous methylprednisolone.

TCR beta CDR3 regions were amplified from RNA transcripts for repertoire sequencing. The first round was an RT-PCR using HTBI primers with the Qiagen OneStep RT-PCR kit, and this first round was followed by a second-round multiplex PCR, then size selection and purification. Libraries were sequenced paired-end with 100 bp reads on an Illumina HiSeq2000. The authors' pipeline ran thus. SOAPnuke was used to process the reads, removing any read that contained adapters or uncalled bases, had a mean Phred below 15, or lacked an exact match to the constant primer or identifier. COPE v1.2.5 was used to merge the high-quality paired reads. Clonotypes were defined as unique nucleotide sequences and were aligned to IMGT TRB V, D and J references using MiTCR v1.1. Only V-J combinations with frequency above 0.0001 were analysed, covering about 99% of repertoires. For each V-J combination, a TCR clonal expansion and chaos score was defined as the ratio of F50 clonal expansion to chaos observed in the TCRdist matrix. Welch's t-statistics and random forest were used to reduce the features to roughly 14 V-J combinations, which were then used as input to a naive Bayes classifier. The Morisita-Horn index was used to measure how similar the thyroid and blood repertoires were. TCRdb's own reprocessing of the public reads used fastp at Q25 and MiXCR and kept productive beta chains. Entries that share a CDR3 protein sequence are merged under the most common genes and DNA. The V and J calls and clone size are TCRdb's, not the authors'. For this sample there are 1 million to 1.3 million distinct CDR3 sequences; about 40% appear just once. Over 8.5% of the sample belongs to the ten largest clones.

Ten or more counts support this clonotype. This clone's antigen is unknown. Base-call qualities are not available, and no considerably larger clone is one nucleotide away. General study outcomes and caveats: No statistical method was used to predetermine the sample size, and group allocation was not hidden from the investigators. Most expanded thyroid clonotypes with a frequency above 0.001 also appeared in blood, which suggests that blood repertoires may reflect the immune response in the thyroid. In validation, the model predicted ophthalmopathy progression with about 70% sensitivity and 72.22% specificity; some 13 predicted patients were CT-confirmed with GO in a median of approximately six months. In cross-validation, the 13-signature model distinguished ophthalmopathy from stable hyperthyroidism with approximately 90% sensitivity and around 81% specificity, and in the test set the corresponding values were roughly 78% and 74%.

V loses 3 bases, J loses 4 bases, and the germline ends lie 13 bases apart. From its cysteine to its phenylalanine, the CDR3 spans 16 amino acids. Only the CDR3 part of the read is kept: 48 bases, read in frame from the first base. According to the germline V gene, CDR1 reads SGHDN and CDR2 reads FVKESK. Hyperthyroidism patients were newly diagnosed, with disease duration under 2 months, and aged 18 to 65 years. Patients with other autoimmune diseases, uncontrolled infections, pregnancy or lactation were excluded. Clinical symptoms, serum thyroxine, TRAb, thyroid ultrasound and orbital computed tomography formed the basis of the diagnosis. Total RNA was extracted using Trizol reagent, and RNA quality was checked on an Agilent 2100 Bioanalyzer.

This clonotype originated in an adult man with Graves' hyperthyroidism. Source material: peripheral blood or thyroid tissue (not recorded which). Recombination joined TRBV14 with TRBJ1-6; TRBD1 is perhaps the D gene, given 5 matching bases. The DNA sequence is as follows: TGTGCCAGCAGCCAGGCCCAGGGACGGTATAATTCACCCCTCCACTTT. Translated, this is CASSQAQGRYNSPLHF.